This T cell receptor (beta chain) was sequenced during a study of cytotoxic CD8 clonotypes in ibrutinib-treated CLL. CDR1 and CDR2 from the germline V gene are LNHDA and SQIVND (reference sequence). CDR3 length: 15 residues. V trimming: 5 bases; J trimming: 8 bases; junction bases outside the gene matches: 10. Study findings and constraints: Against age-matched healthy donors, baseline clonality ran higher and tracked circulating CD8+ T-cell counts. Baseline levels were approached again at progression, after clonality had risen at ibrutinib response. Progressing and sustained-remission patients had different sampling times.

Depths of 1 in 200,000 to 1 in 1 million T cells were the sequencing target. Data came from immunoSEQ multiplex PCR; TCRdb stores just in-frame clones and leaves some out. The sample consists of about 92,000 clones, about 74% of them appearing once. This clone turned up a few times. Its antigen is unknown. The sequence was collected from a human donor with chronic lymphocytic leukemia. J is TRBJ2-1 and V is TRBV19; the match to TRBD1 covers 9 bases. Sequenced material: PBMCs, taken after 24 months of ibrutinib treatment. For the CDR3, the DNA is TGTGCCAGTAGTCCCGGGACAGGGTTGGGAGATGAGCAGTTCTTC. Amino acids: CASSPGTGLGDEQFF.